The 11 T cell receptor beta chains listed next were all sequenced from one sample in a study of beta chain features in type 1 diabetes. General study findings and limits: A moderate, significant TCRB CDR3 shortening appeared in type 1 diabetes across four CD4+ subsets.

The investigators reverse transcribed all of the isolated RNA, so they sequenced expressed TCRB transcripts. TCRdb keeps only in-frame clones here, not all; method: immunoSEQ multiplex PCR. The table includes 600,000 to 700,000 clones, roughly 13% detected once. Which antigens these TCRs recognize remains unknown. What was sequenced was naive CD4+ T cells from blood. These receptors originate from a man between 18 and 35 years old with type 1 diabetes.

This rearrangement joins TRBV7-9 to TRBJ2-2; D may be TRBD1 (5 bases). Germline loops: CDR1 SEHNR, CDR2 FQNEAQ (reference sequence). CDR3 length: 13 amino acids. Deletions cut 4 bases from V and 6 bases from J, with 9 bases between. For the CDR3, the DNA is TGTGCCAGCAGCTCCCCAGGGCCCGGGGAGCTGTTTTTT. It codes for CASSSPGPGELFF.

The chain employs TRBV2 and TRBJ1-4; D is perhaps TRBD1 (6 bases). Germline CDR1 reads SNHLY; CDR2 reads FYNNEI. V lost 4 bases and J lost 7, with 10 bases in between. This CDR3 spans 13 amino acids. CDR3 sequence: CASSVRQAEKLFF. CDR3 DNA sequence: TGTGCCAGCAGTGTGAGACAGGCTGAAAAACTGTTTTTT.

This clone was seen a handful of times. The V call is TRBV29-1, the J call TRBJ2-3; no definite D call. Germline CDR1 is SQVTM and CDR2 is ANQGSEA. V was trimmed by 4 bases and J by 2 bases, leaving 7 bases between them. CDR3 size: 12 residues. The CDR3 sequence is CSVGPDTDTQYF. The CDR3 nucleotides are TGCAGCGTTGGCCCCGACACAGATACGCAGTATTTT.

A word on this clone: Additional DNA sequences in this sample encode the identical CDR3. The chain is built from TRBV29-1 and TRBJ2-1, with 14 bases fitting TRBD2. CDR1 SQVTM and CDR2 ANQGSEA come from the germline V gene. The junction had 9 bases not matched to a gene; V was cut back by 8 bases and J by 0 bases. The CDR3 is 17 amino acids. The CDR3 coding sequence is TGCAGCACTGCCGGGACTAGCGGGGGAAGCTCCTACAATGAGCAGTTCTTC. The encoded protein is CSTAGTSGGSSYNEQFF.

This clone was recorded a few times. The chain carries TRBV29-1 and TRBJ1-2; no firm D call. V was trimmed by 5 bases and J by 4 bases, leaving 5 bases between them. Germline lookup yields CDR1 SQVTM and CDR2 ANQGSEA. CDR3 size: 10 residues. The CDR3 DNA reads as TGCAGCGTTCCCGGCTATGGCTACACCTTC. Encoded protein: CSVPGYGYTF.

This clone has just a few counts. The chain uses TRBV18 and TRBJ2-7; TRBD1 matches 7 bases. V shed 5 bases and J 1 base; nucleotides not matched to a gene: 5. Germline V gene lookup returns CDR1 KGHSH and CDR2 LQKENI. The CDR3 covers 14 residues. The DNA for the CDR3 is TGTGCCAGCTCATGGGGACAGAAATCCTACGAGCAGTACTTC. Translated, it gives CASSWGQKSYEQYF.

The J gene is TRBJ1-1, the V gene TRBV9; no clear D. Between the trimmed V and J ends, which lost 3 bases and 0 bases, there was a span of 6 bases. CDR3 length equals 13 residues. The germline CDR1 and CDR2 sequences are SGDLS and YYNGEE. CDR3 amino acids: CASSGLMNTEAFF. Written as DNA, the CDR3 is TGTGCCAGCAGCGGATTGATGAACACTGAAGCTTTCTTT.

The chain recombines TRBV2 with TRBJ2-7, with 9 bases fitting TRBD1. The CDR3 is made up of 15 amino acids. Trimming removed 4 bases from V and 2 bases from J; junction bases left unmatched: 6. Germline V gene lookup returns CDR1 SNHLY and CDR2 FYNNEI. The chain's CDR3 is CASSVPTGGAYEQYF. CDR3 coding DNA: TGTGCCAGCAGTGTCCCGACAGGGGGAGCCTACGAGCAGTACTTC.

This clone was counted only a few times. The chain links TRBV30 to TRBJ2-3; perhaps D is TRBD1 or TRBD2 (5 bases each). Trimming left V 2 bases short and J 0 bases short, with 9 bases between. Germline CDR1 GTSNPN, CDR2 SVGIG (reference sequence). The CDR3 is made up of 14 amino acids. CDR3 residues: CAWSLGTSTDTQYF. The DNA for the CDR3 is TGTGCCTGGAGTCTCGGGACCAGCACAGATACGCAGTATTTT.

Remarks on this clone: Other DNA sequences in the sample encode the same CDR3. The V gene is TRBV4-1, the J gene TRBJ1-5, with 7 bases that match TRBD1. Germline V gene lookup returns CDR1 MGHRA and CDR2 YSYEKL. The CDR3 has 15 amino acids. V lost 1 base, J lost 4 bases, and 4 bases stayed unmatched. CDR3 sequence (DNA): TGCGCCAGCAGCCAAGGACAGGGAGGGAATCAGCCCCAGCATTTT. Its protein is CASSQGQGGNQPQHF.

This clone has ten or more counts. This rearrangement joins TRBV7-2 to TRBJ2-5; weak D call: TRBD2 (6 bases). Germline loops: CDR1 SGHTA, CDR2 FQGNSA. The V end was cut by 5 bases, the J end by 7 bases, with 17 bases between. The CDR3 length is 14 residues. The CDR3 region has the DNA TGTGCCAGCAGCCCTCGGGCAGGAGGGCTGACCCAGTACTTC. This encodes CASSPRAGGLTQYF.